This entry describes one T cell receptor (beta chain). It lacks a known antigen. Base qualities are not recorded, but no much larger clone differs from it by a single base. The germline V gene specifies ENHRY as CDR1 and SYGVKD as CDR2. At the junction V is shortened by 9 bases and J by 0 bases, with 15 bases in between. The CDR3 runs 15 residues from the cysteine to the phenylalanine. The DNA shown is the 45-base CDR3, in frame from base 1. This entry comes from a study of blood T cell repertoires in COVID-19 (dated by TCRdb to between 2020 and 2021). Context from the whole study: The collaborator samples originated in the United States, Italy and Spain and spanned the acute and convalescent phases of COVID-19. The repertoires were made available in a free public database intended to serve as a resource for research on the immune response to SARS-CoV-2. Samples were obtained from the ongoing ImmuneRACE study (first 160 participants) and from roughly 1,300 subjects provided by 6 global collaborators. The prospective study material was composed of cDNA or gDNA derived from T cells, B-cell-depleted T cells, or PBMCs. The sample metadata nearly always contained a de-identified subject ID, COVID-19 status, age in years and sex. HLA class I and class II types, where available, came from metadata supplied by the sample provider rather than from assay-based typing. Deeply sampled blood TCRbeta repertoires from subjects exposed to, actively infected with, or recovered from COVID-19 were included in the dataset.

TCRbeta CDR3 regions were amplified from genomic DNA using the immunoSEQ Assay, a bias-controlled multiplex PCR. For the original study's pipeline: The number of nucleated cells in each sample was estimated by amplification of reference gene primers within the assay. Sequence reads were collapsed and filtered to measure the absolute abundance of every unique TCRbeta CDR3 rearrangement. For each sample, productive Simpson clonality was calculated as the square root of Simpson's diversity index across productive rearrangements. TCRdb provides this immuneACCESS table in a form limited to in-frame rearrangements. Some clones are lacking; in checked studies, under half of them reflect an unresolved V gene, and why the rest are absent is not known. Clone size and the V and J calls come from that table; the DNA yielded D and trimming. Present in this sample are over 45,000 clones, approximately 81% of which were seen just once. Of the sample, under 30% is held by the ten largest clones.

Whole blood was collected in K2EDTA tubes by collaborating institutions according to the institutions' own protocols. Collaborator samples were shipped for TCRbeta analysis as frozen whole blood, isolated PBMCs, or DNA extracted from either sample type. Results the study describes overall, beyond this receptor: The quantity of clinical and demographic metadata differed by source and by participant and was supplied without curation.

Here the chain combines TRBV10-3 and TRBJ1-5, with the D gene not confidently named. This clonotype originated in an elderly woman with active or convalescent COVID-19. Sequenced material: peripheral blood. In nucleotide form, the sequence is TGTGCCATATCCCTGGGAGGGAATAGCAATCAGCCCCAGCATTTT. Translated, this is CAISLGGNSNQPQHF.